This T cell receptor beta chain was profiled in a study of blood T cell repertoires in COVID-19. The germline CDR1 and CDR2 sequences are SQVTM and ANQGSEA. Unmatched junction bases numbered 1, after V lost 3 bases and J lost 0 bases. The CDR3 runs to 14 residues. This clone came up once. In the same sample, other DNA sequences code for this CDR3. Clones were sequenced by immunoSEQ multiplex PCR, and TCRdb holds only the in-frame ones, with some missing. Of 400,000 to 500,000 clones listed, around 89% were seen once; the top ten hold 1.5% to 2%. This sequence joins TRBV29-1 and TRBJ1-4; 7 bases fit TRBD1. Specimen: PBMCs or T cells enriched from blood (not recorded which). The receptor comes from a middle-aged woman who had recovered from COVID-19. CDR3 protein: CSVEGTATNEKLFF. In DNA, the CDR3 is TGCAGCGTTGAGGGGACAGCAACTAATGAAAAACTGTTTTTT. The complete variable domain, with remaining parts taken from reference TRBV29-1 and TRBJ1-4, reads SAVISQKPSRDICQRGTSLTIQCQVDSQVTMMFWYRQQPGQSLTLIATANQGSEATYESGFVIDKFPISRPNLTFSTLTVSNMSPEDSSIYLCSVEGTATNEKLFFGSGTQLSVL.